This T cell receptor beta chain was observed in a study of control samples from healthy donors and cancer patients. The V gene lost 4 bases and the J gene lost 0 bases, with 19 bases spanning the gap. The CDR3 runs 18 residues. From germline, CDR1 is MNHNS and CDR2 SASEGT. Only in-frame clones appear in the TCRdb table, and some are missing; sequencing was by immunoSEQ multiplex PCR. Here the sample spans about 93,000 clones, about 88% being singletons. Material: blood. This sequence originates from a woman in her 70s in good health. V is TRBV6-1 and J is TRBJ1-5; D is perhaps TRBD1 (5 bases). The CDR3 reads CASSVYHGGRYSNQPQHF. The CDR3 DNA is TGTGCCAGCAGTGTATACCACGGGGGGAGATATAGCAATCAGCCCCAGCATTTT.